This T cell receptor beta chain was found in a study of spatial heterogeneity in lung cancer. Study-wide background: The donors, roughly 70 patients with untreated early-stage non-small cell lung cancer, provided the samples. There were consistently more beta-chain sequences detected than alpha-chain sequences. Study outcomes and limitations: There were more appearances of ubiquitous expanded tumor TCRs in blood at resection than at follow-up.

TCR cDNA molecules each carried a unique molecular identifier. TCRdb passed the 5' RACE reads through MiXCR, listing each CDR3 protein once. The sample yields some 120,000 distinct CDR3 sequences, more than 9% seen once. Sample time point: blood at routine non-recurrence follow-up after resection. Tumor, nontumor lung or frozen PBMC supplied whole RNA, sequenced without sorting. CDR3 length equals 18 residues. V trimming: 6 bases; J trimming: 0 bases; junction bases outside the gene matches: 13. Per the germline V gene, CDR1 is DFQATT and CDR2 is SNEGSKA (reference sequence). On this clonotype: The antigen remains unidentified.

The sample was PBMCs, taken at follow-up. The chain uses TRBV20-1 and TRBJ2-3; 12 bases are a match to TRBD2. This TCR derives from a male donor with early-stage non-small cell lung cancer. CDR3: CSARPRLAGDPSTDTQYF. The CDR3 coding sequence is TGCAGTGCCAGACCTCGACTAGCGGGGGACCCTAGCACAGATACGCAGTATTTT.